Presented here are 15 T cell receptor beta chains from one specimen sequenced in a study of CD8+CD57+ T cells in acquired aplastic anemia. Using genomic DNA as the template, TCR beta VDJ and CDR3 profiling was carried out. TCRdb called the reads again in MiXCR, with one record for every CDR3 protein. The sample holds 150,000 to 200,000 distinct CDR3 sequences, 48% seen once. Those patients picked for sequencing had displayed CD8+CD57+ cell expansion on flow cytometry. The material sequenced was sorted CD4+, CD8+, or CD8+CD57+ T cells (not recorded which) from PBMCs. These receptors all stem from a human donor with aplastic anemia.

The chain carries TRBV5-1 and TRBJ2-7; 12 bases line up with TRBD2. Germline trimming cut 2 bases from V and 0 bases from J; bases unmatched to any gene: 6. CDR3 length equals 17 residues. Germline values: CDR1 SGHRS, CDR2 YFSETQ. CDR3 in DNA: TGCGCCAGCAGCTTAGCGGGACTAGCGGGCTCCTCCTACGAGCAGTACTTC. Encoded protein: CASSLAGLAGSSYEQYF.

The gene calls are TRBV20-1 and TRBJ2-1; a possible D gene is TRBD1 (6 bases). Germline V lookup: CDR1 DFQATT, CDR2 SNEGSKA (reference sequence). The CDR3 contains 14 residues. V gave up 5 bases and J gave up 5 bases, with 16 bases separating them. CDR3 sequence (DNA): TGCAGTGCTGACAGGTCCTTGGGGGACAATGAGCAGTTCTTC. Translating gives CSADRSLGDNEQFF.

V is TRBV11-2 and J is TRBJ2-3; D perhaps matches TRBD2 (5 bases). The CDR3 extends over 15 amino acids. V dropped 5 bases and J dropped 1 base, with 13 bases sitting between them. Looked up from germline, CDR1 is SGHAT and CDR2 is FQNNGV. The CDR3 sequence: CASSTDWRGTDTQYF. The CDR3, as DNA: TGTGCCAGCAGCACCGACTGGCGGGGCACAGATACGCAGTATTTT.

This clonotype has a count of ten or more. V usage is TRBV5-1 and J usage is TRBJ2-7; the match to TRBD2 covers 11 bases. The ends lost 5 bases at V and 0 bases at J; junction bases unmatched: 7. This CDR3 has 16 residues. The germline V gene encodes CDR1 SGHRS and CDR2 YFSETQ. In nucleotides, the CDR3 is TGCGCCAGCAGAACTAGCGGGGGACTTAGCTCCTACGAGCAGTACTTC. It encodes CASRTSGGLSSYEQYF.

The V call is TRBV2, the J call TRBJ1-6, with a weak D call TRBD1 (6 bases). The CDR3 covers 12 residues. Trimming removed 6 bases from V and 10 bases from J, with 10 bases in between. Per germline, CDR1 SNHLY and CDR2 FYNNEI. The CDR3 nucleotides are TGTGCCAGCAGGGTACAGGGCTCACCCCTCCACTTT. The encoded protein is CASRVQGSPLHF.

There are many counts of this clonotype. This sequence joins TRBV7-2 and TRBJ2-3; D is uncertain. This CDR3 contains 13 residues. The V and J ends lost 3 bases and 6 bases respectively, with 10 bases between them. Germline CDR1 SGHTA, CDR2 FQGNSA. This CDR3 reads CASSFRESDTQYF. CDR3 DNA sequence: TGTGCCAGCAGCTTCCGTGAGTCGGATACGCAGTATTTT. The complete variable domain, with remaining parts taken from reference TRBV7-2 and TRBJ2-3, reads GAGVSQSPSNKVTEKGKDVELRCDPISGHTALYWYRQSLGQGLEFLIYFQGNSAPDKSGLPSDRFSAERTGGSVSTLTIQRTQQEDSAVYLCASSFRESDTQYFGPGTRLTVL.

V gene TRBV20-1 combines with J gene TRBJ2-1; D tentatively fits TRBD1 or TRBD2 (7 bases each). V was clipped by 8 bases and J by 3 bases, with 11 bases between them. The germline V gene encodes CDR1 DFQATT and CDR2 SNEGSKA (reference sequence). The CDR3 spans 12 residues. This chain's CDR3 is CSTGEGYNEQFF. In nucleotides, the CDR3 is TGCAGTACAGGGGAGGGCTACAATGAGCAGTTCTTC.

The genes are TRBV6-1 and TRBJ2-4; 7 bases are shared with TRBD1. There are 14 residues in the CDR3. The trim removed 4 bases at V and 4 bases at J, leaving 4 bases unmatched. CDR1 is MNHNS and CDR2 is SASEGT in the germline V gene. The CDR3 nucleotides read TGTGCCAGCAGTGGGCCGGGACAGAAAAACATTCAGTACTTC. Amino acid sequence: CASSGPGQKNIQYF.

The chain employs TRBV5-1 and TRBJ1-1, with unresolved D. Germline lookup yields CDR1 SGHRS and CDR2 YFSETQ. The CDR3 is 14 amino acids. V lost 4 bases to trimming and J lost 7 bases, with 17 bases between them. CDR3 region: CASSGDGENGEAFF. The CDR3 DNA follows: TGCGCCAGCAGCGGTGACGGGGAGAATGGTGAAGCTTTCTTT.

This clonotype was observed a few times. CDR3 DNA sequence: TGTGCCAGCACCCCGGGACAGTCTACTTATGGCTACACCTTC. Protein sequence: CASTPGQSTYGYTF. The V call is TRBV2, the J call TRBJ1-2; 7 bases match TRBD1. After removal of 7 bases from V and 5 bases from J, the junction contained 10 bases not matched to a gene. The germline gives CDR1 SNHLY, CDR2 FYNNEI. This CDR3 contains 14 residues.

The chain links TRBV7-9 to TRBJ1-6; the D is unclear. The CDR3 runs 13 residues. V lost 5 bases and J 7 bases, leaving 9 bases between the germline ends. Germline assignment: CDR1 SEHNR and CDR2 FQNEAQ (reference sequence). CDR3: CASSRQPNSPLHF. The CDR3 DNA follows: TGTGCCAGCAGCCGGCAGCCAAATTCACCCCTCCACTTT.

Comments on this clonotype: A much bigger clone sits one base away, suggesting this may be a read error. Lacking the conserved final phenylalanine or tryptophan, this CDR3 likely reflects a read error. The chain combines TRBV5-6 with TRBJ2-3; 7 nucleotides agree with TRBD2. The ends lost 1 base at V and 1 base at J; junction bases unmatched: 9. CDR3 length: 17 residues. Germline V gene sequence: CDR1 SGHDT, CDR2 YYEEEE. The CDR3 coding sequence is TGTGCCAGCAGCTTGAGACTAGCCTCCTTGGGCACAGATACGCAGTATCTT. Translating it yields CASSLRLASLGTDTQYL.

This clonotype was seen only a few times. CDR3 bases: TGTGCCAGCAGTGAATATGCGGGGGCTAATTCACCCCTCCACTTT. Translation gives CASSEYAGANSPLHF. The chain joins TRBV25-1 to TRBJ1-6; weak D call: TRBD1 (6 bases). This CDR3 is 15 amino acids long. Germline CDR1 reads MGHDK; CDR2 reads SYGVNS. V lost 0 bases, J lost 6 bases, and 9 bases lay in between.

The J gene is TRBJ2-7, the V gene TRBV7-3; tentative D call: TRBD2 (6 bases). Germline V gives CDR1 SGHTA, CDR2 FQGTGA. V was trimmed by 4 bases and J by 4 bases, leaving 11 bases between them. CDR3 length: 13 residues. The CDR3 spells CASSSLRGYEQYF. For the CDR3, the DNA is TGTGCCAGCAGCTCCCTGCGGGGATACGAGCAGTACTTC.

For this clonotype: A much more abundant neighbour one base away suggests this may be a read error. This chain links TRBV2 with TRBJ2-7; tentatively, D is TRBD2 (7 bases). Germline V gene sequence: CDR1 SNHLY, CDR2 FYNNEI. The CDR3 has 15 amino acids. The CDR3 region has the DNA TGTGCCGGCAGCGCCCTGAGGGGGGGGGCCTACGAGCAGTACTTC. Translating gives CAGSALRGGAYEQYF. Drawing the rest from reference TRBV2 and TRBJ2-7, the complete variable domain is EPEVTQTPSHQVTQMGQEVILRCVPISNHLYFYWYRQILGQKVEFLVSFYNNEISEKSEIFDDQFSVERPDGSNFTLKIRSTKLEDSAMYFCAGSALRGGAYEQYFGPGTRLTVT.